The 30 T cell receptor beta chains listed next were all sequenced from one sample in a study of cytomegalovirus exposure and HLA in healthy donors. A multiplex PCR was run with 60 Vbeta primers and 13 Jbeta primers. Sequenced by immunoSEQ multiplex PCR; TCRdb stores in-frame clones only, minus some. This sample has approximately 92,000 clones, with 81% found just once. Sequencing was done on a sample of PBMCs. The receptor source for this set is a woman in her 70s in good health and CMV-seropositive.

The CDR3 sequence is CASSQIAGPDTQYF. The CDR3 region has the DNA TGTGCCAGCAGCCAGATAGCGGGTCCCGATACGCAGTATTTT. The rearrangement joins TRBV7-9 to TRBJ2-3, with 7 bases matching TRBD2. The CDR3 is made up of 14 amino acids. The germline gives CDR1 SEHNR, CDR2 FQNEAQ (reference sequence). V gave up 5 bases and J gave up 6 bases; unmatched junction bases: 8. Full variable domain (remainder filled in from reference TRBV7-9 and TRBJ2-3): DTGVSQNPRHKITKRGQNVTFRCDPISEHNRLYWYRQTLGQGPEFLTYFQNEAQLEKSRLLSDRFSAERPKGSFSTLEIQRTEQGDSAMYLCASSQIAGPDTQYFGPGTRLTVL.

In this sample, this clone turned up once. The chain joins TRBV7-8 to TRBJ2-3, with a tentative D call TRBD1 (5 bases). Germline CDR1 reads SGHVS; CDR2 reads FQNEAQ. V shed 4 bases and J shed 5 bases, with 13 bases lying between them. There are 14 residues in the CDR3. CDR3 DNA sequence: TGTGCCAGCAGCTCCCGACAGACGGTAGATACGCAGTATTTT. This sequence encodes CASSSRQTVDTQYF.

A few counts support this clone. The V gene is TRBV28, the J gene TRBJ2-1; 9 nucleotides match TRBD2. V was clipped by 0 bases and J by 5 bases; unmatched bases: 14. The CDR3 extends over 19 amino acids. In germline, CDR1 is MDHEN, CDR2 SYDVKM. CDR3 amino acids: CASSLWNIRRAGGHNEQFF. The CDR3 nucleotides are TGTGCCAGCAGTTTATGGAACATTCGCCGAGCGGGAGGCCACAATGAGCAGTTCTTC.

The chain combines TRBV6-5 with TRBJ1-3; the match to TRBD1 covers 7 bases. V gave up 8 bases and J gave up 4 bases; unmatched junction bases: 8. CDR3 length equals 14 residues. Looked up from germline, CDR1 is MNHEY and CDR2 is SVGAGI. This CDR3 reads CASGEGAQGNTIYF. The DNA for the CDR3 is TGTGCCAGCGGCGAGGGGGCGCAAGGAAACACCATATATTTT.

This clone was recorded once. The chain joins TRBV12-5 to TRBJ1-1, with 12 positions matching TRBD1. This CDR3 comprises 17 residues. V lost 3 bases to trimming and J lost 4 bases; unmatched junction nucleotides: 9. Looked up from germline, CDR1 is LGHNT and CDR2 is FRNRAP. Here the CDR3 reads CASGLGGQGAQGTEAFF. The CDR3, as DNA: TGTGCTAGTGGTTTAGGGGGACAGGGGGCGCAGGGCACTGAAGCTTTCTTT.

The chain's CDR3 is CASSLEDSSYNEQFF. The CDR3 DNA follows: TGTGCCAGCAGCTTAGAGGACAGCTCCTACAATGAGCAGTTCTTC. The chain combines TRBV5-5 with TRBJ2-1; the D gene is possibly TRBD1 (6 bases). CDR3 size: 15 residues. V lost 2 bases, J lost 0 bases, and 9 bases lay in between. Germline CDR1 is SGHKS and CDR2 is YYEKEE (reference sequence).

The J gene is TRBJ1-1, the V gene TRBV18, with D unresolved. Deletions cut 3 bases from V and 0 bases from J, with 20 bases between. Germline V gives CDR1 KGHSH, CDR2 LQKENI. This CDR3 is 18 amino acids long. CDR3 residues: CASSPYYGTDPLNTEAFF. CDR3 bases: TGTGCCAGCTCACCTTATTATGGTACAGACCCGTTGAACACTGAAGCTTTCTTT.

The chain uses TRBV5-4 and TRBJ1-2; no firm D call. Trimming shortened V by 4 bases and J by 4 bases, and 11 bases separated the two germline ends. CDR1 and CDR2 from the germline V gene are SGHNT and YYREEE (reference sequence). The CDR3 contains 13 residues. CDR3 amino acids: CASSRDTFYGYTF. As DNA, the CDR3 is TGTGCCAGCAGCAGAGACACCTTCTATGGCTACACCTTC.

J is TRBJ2-7 and V is TRBV4-2; 12 bases are a match to TRBD2. The CDR3 is made up of 16 amino acids. Germline-derived CDR1 and CDR2 are LGHNA and YNFKEQ. J gave up 2 bases and V 0 bases, and 2 bases lay outside the gene matches. The CDR3: CASSQDSSGRAYEQYF. The CDR3 DNA follows: TGTGCCAGCAGCCAAGATTCTAGCGGGAGGGCCTACGAGCAGTACTTC.

About this clone: Germline is not matched at one junction end, which may reflect a read error. V and J are TRBV10-3 and TRBJ1-5, with 7 bases lining up with TRBD1. CDR1 is ENHRY and CDR2 is SYGVKD in the germline V gene. There are 15 residues in the CDR3. CDR3 loop: CAISEARGSSQPQHF. The CDR3 DNA follows: TGTGCCATCAGTGAGGCCAGGGGGAGCAGTCAGCCCCAGCATTTT.

This clone was seen a single time. The chain combines TRBV18 with TRBJ2-1; D call uncertain. Germline loops: CDR1 KGHSH, CDR2 LQKENI. Trimming removed 3 bases at V and 7 bases at J, with 10 bases between. The CDR3 has 13 amino acids. The CDR3 coding sequence is TGTGCCAGCTCACCTGACCAGGCGAATGAGCAGTTCTTC. Encoded protein: CASSPDQANEQFF.

This chain links TRBV5-1 with TRBJ2-5; TRBD1 aligns across 7 bases. CDR3 length: 15 residues. CDR1 is SGHRS and CDR2 is YFSETQ in the germline V gene. J lost 5 bases, V lost 4 bases, and 11 bases had no gene match. CDR3 nucleotides: TGCGCCAGCAGCGACAAACAGGGGCCCGGGGAGACCCAGTACTTC. It translates to CASSDKQGPGETQYF.

This chain links TRBV28 with TRBJ1-5, with 9 bases lining up with TRBD1. The J segment lost 5 bases and the V segment lost 2 bases, leaving 4 bases of the junction unmatched. The CDR3 sequence is 15 residues long. Germline lookup yields CDR1 MDHEN and CDR2 SYDVKM. The CDR3 bases are TGTGCCAGCAGTTTAGAGACAGGGGGGGATCAGCCCCAGCATTTT. Protein product: CASSLETGGDQPQHF.

This clone was recorded a few times. V usage is TRBV2 and J usage is TRBJ1-5; 9 nucleotides match TRBD1. Germline assignment: CDR1 SNHLY and CDR2 FYNNEI. The CDR3 has 14 residues. With 5 bases clipped from V and 7 bases from J, the junction kept 6 bases outside the gene matches. The CDR3 spells CASSPTGGRQPQHF. CDR3 sequence (DNA): TGTGCCAGCAGTCCGACAGGGGGAAGACAGCCCCAGCATTTT.

This sequence joins TRBV21-1 and TRBJ1-1; the D segment call TRBD1 is taken from the table without a DNA check. TRBV21-1 is assigned pseudogene status. The CDR3 is 16 residues long. Here the CDR3 DNA reads TGTGCCAGCAGCAAAGCGGTTTTAACAGGGGGCACTGAAGCTTTCTTT. It translates to CASSKAVLTGGTEAFF.

The chain couples TRBV7-9 to TRBJ1-5, with D possibly TRBD1 on 5 matching bases. Looked up from germline, CDR1 is SEHNR and CDR2 is FQNEAQ (reference sequence). Trimming removed 9 bases at V and 3 bases at J, with 18 bases between. The CDR3 spans 15 residues. The chain's CDR3 is CARPQGPRANQPQHF. The CDR3 DNA reads TGTGCCAGGCCGCAGGGCCCCCGAGCCAATCAGCCCCAGCATTTT.

The chain couples TRBV13 to TRBJ1-2, with D maybe TRBD1 (5 bases). This CDR3 is 13 amino acids long. V shed 4 bases and J shed 2 bases, with 8 bases lying between them. Germline lookup yields CDR1 PRHDT and CDR2 FYEKMQ (reference sequence). CDR3 sequence (DNA): TGTGCCAGCAGCTCCCGACAGAACTATGGCTACACCTTC. Protein: CASSSRQNYGYTF.

The CDR3 is CASSPGGGQYYGYTF. The CDR3 nucleotides read TGTGCCAGCAGCCCGGGGGGTGGGCAATACTATGGCTACACCTTC. The chain has TRBV6-5 and TRBJ1-2; D is perhaps TRBD1 (5 bases). Trimming stripped 6 bases from V and 3 bases from J, with 17 bases between. Germline V CDR1 and CDR2: MNHEY, SVGAGI. The CDR3 extends over 15 amino acids.

The chain joins TRBV6-1 to TRBJ2-5, with TRBD1 identical over 7 bases. Gene TRBJ2-7 matches the end of the DNA better, so the J call may be wrong. Germline-derived CDR1 and CDR2 are MNHNS and SASEGT. This CDR3 is built from 14 residues. CDR3 in amino acids: CASGIETGAYEQYF. The DNA for the CDR3 is TGTGCCAGCGGAATAGAAACAGGGGCCTACGAGCAGTACTTC.

The chain employs TRBV5-4 and TRBJ2-1, with D possibly TRBD2 on 6 matching bases. V was trimmed by 4 bases and J by 5 bases, leaving 13 bases between them. Germline CDR1 is SGHNT and CDR2 is YYREEE (reference sequence). The CDR3 spans 14 residues. This CDR3 reads CASSPGDLDNEQFF. In DNA, the CDR3 is TGTGCCAGCAGCCCGGGGGACTTGGACAATGAGCAGTTCTTC. Complete variable domain (other parts from reference TRBV5-4 and TRBJ2-1): ETGVTQSPTHLIKTRGQQVTLRCSSQSGHNTVSWYQQALGQGPQFIFQYYREEENGRGNFPPRFSGLQFPNYSSELNVNALELDDSALYLCASSPGDLDNEQFFGPGTRLTVL.

The chain has TRBV11-2 and TRBJ1-1; D ambiguous. The length of the CDR3 is 11 residues. V was shortened by 0 bases and J by 11 bases, with 7 bases between the two germline ends. The germline gives CDR1 SGHAT, CDR2 FQNNGV. The CDR3 spells CASSLDYGAFF. DNA for the CDR3: TGTGCCAGCAGCTTAGATTATGGCGCTTTCTTT.

The chain carries TRBV7-2 and TRBJ2-3; possibly TRBD2 for D (6 bases). The CDR3 runs 16 residues. Trimming shortened V by 0 bases and J by 5 bases, and 15 bases separated the two germline ends. Germline V gene lookup returns CDR1 SGHTA and CDR2 FQGNSA. The CDR3 nucleotides are TGTGCCAGCAGCTTAGCCAGCCGGGGGAGAGGAGATACGCAGTATTTT. This translates into CASSLASRGRGDTQYF.

The CDR3 loop reads CSGKRGQSTDTQYF. The CDR3 DNA is TGCAGCGGTAAAAGGGGCCAGAGCACAGATACGCAGTATTTT. This chain connects TRBV29-1 to TRBJ2-3, with a tentative D call TRBD1 (5 bases). The CDR3 extends over 14 amino acids. The germline V gene encodes CDR1 SQVTM and CDR2 ANQGSEA. Trimming shortened V by 7 bases and J by 0 bases, and 14 bases separated the two germline ends.

This clone was detected only once. V gene TRBV5-4 combines with J gene TRBJ2-1; the match to TRBD2 covers 9 bases. The CDR3 is 15 residues long. Germline CDR1 is SGHNT and CDR2 is YYREEE (reference sequence). After removal of 4 bases from V and 8 bases from J, the junction contained 10 bases not matched to a gene. The CDR3 is CASSPGTSRLDEQFF. The CDR3 DNA reads TGTGCCAGCAGCCCAGGGACTAGCCGCCTCGATGAGCAGTTCTTC.

The rearrangement uses TRBV7-2 and TRBJ2-3; D remains unclear. V was clipped by 5 bases and J by 1 base, with 13 bases between them. The CDR3 has 15 residues. Germline loops: CDR1 SGHTA, CDR2 FQGNSA. CDR3 nucleotide sequence: TGTGCCAGCAGCCCGCCGGCACGGGGCACAGATACGCAGTATTTT. Protein sequence: CASSPPARGTDTQYF. Complete variable domain (other parts from reference TRBV7-2 and TRBJ2-3): GAGVSQSPSNKVTEKGKDVELRCDPISGHTALYWYRQSLGQGLEFLIYFQGNSAPDKSGLPSDRFSAERTGGSVSTLTIQRTQQEDSAVYLCASSPPARGTDTQYFGPGTRLTVL.

The chain employs TRBV19 and TRBJ2-7, with 8 bases aligning to TRBD1. The CDR3 runs to 15 residues. The germline gives CDR1 LNHDA, CDR2 SQIVND (reference sequence). V lost 1 base and J lost 3; bases outside the gene matches: 5. DNA for the CDR3: TGTGCCAGTAGTATAGGTGGACAGGGAGTCTACGAGCAGTACTTC. As protein: CASSIGGQGVYEQYF.

The chain carries TRBV19 and TRBJ2-3; 7 positions match TRBD2. The CDR3 runs to 14 residues. The germline CDR1 and CDR2 sequences are LNHDA and SQIVND (reference sequence). V shed 11 bases, J shed 6 bases, and the junction held 14 bases outside the gene matches. CDR3 amino acids: CAGAGGSVTDTQYF. The CDR3 DNA follows: TGTGCCGGGGCAGGCGGGAGTGTTACTGATACGCAGTATTTT. Variable domain in full (rest from reference TRBV19 and TRBJ2-3): DGGITQSPKYLFRKEGQNVTLSCEQNLNHDAMYWYRQDPGQGLRLIYYSQIVNDFQKGDIAEGYSVSREKKESFPLTVTSAQKNPTAFYLCAGAGGSVTDTQYFGPGTRLTVL.

This clone was seen only once. This rearrangement joins TRBV7-2 to TRBJ1-3, with a possible D match to TRBD1 (5 bases). V shed 0 bases and J shed 2 bases, with 11 bases lying between them. The CDR3 has 16 amino acids. Germline V lookup: CDR1 SGHTA, CDR2 FQGNSA. Here the CDR3 reads CASSLANLGAGNTIYF. CDR3 nucleotides: TGTGCCAGCAGCTTAGCGAATTTAGGGGCTGGAAACACCATATATTTT.

The rearrangement uses TRBV6-6 and TRBJ2-3, with D tentatively TRBD2 (6 bases). The germline CDR1 and CDR2 sequences are MNHNY and SVGAGI (reference sequence). The germline V and J ends were trimmed by 5 bases and 2 bases, with 8 bases remaining between them. The CDR3 totals 13 residues. The DNA of the CDR3 is TGTGCCAGCAGTGGAGGGGCCACAGATACGCAGTATTTT. It codes for CASSGGATDTQYF.

J is TRBJ2-1 and V is TRBV19; a possible D gene is TRBD2 (6 bases). Trimming took off 5 bases at V and 1 base at J, with 12 bases between the two ends. Germline CDR1 and CDR2: LNHDA and SQIVND (reference sequence). The CDR3 runs 15 residues. CDR3 region: CASSPPRGSYNEQFF. CDR3 nucleotides: TGTGCCAGTAGTCCCCCACGGGGGTCCTACAATGAGCAGTTCTTC.